The 22 T cell receptor beta chains in this list originate from one sample, sequenced in a study of blood T cell repertoires in COVID-19. The assay was immunoSEQ multiplex PCR, and TCRdb's table has in-frame clones only and misses some. The sample carries approximately 210,000 clones, about 86% recorded once. The sequencing input was peripheral blood. These receptors came from a woman aged 45 to 65 with acute or convalescent COVID-19.

This chain uses TRBV27 with TRBJ2-3; no clear D. This CDR3 is built from 16 residues. Trimming stripped 3 bases from V and 4 bases from J, with 17 bases between. The germline V gene has CDR1 MNHEY and CDR2 SMNVEV (reference sequence). This chain's CDR3 is CASSFSPASLADTQYF. The CDR3 bases are TGTGCCAGCAGTTTTAGTCCTGCATCGTTAGCAGATACGCAGTATTTT.

This chain connects TRBV12-5 to TRBJ1-5, with D perhaps TRBD1 (5 bases). Deletions cut 6 bases from V and 0 bases from J, with 21 bases between. The CDR3 length is 18 residues. Germline-derived CDR1 and CDR2 are LGHNT and FRNRAP. The CDR3 is CASGEDMGLSDSNQPQHF. In nucleotides, the CDR3 is TGTGCTAGTGGCGAAGACATGGGGCTTTCTGATAGCAATCAGCCCCAGCATTTT.

This clone has just one count. V and J are TRBV2 and TRBJ2-1; perhaps TRBD1 as D (5 bases). V lost 8 bases and J 5 bases, leaving 10 bases between the germline ends. This CDR3 is built from 12 residues. CDR1 is SNHLY, CDR2 FYNNEI, per germline. In DNA, the CDR3 is TGTGCCAGCTTGGCAGGGCACAATGAGCAGTTCTTC. This translates into CASLAGHNEQFF. Supplemented by reference TRBV2 and TRBJ2-1, the full variable domain reads EPEVTQTPSHQVTQMGQEVILRCVPISNHLYFYWYRQILGQKVEFLVSFYNNEISEKSEIFDDQFSVERPDGSNFTLKIRSTKLEDSAMYFCASLAGHNEQFFGPGTRLTVL.

The rearrangement links TRBV28 to TRBJ1-2, with D maybe TRBD1 (5 bases). V lost 6 bases and J lost 6, with 14 bases in between. Germline V lookup: CDR1 MDHEN, CDR2 SYDVKM. The CDR3 is made up of 13 amino acids. The CDR3 sequence is CASRPDPGDGYTF. The CDR3 region has the DNA TGTGCCAGCAGACCGGACCCGGGGGATGGCTACACCTTC.

The chain has TRBV28 and TRBJ1-5, with D unclear. The germline V gene encodes CDR1 MDHEN and CDR2 SYDVKM. The length of the CDR3 is 11 residues. V gave up 4 bases and J gave up 8 bases, with 6 bases separating them. The CDR3 loop is CASSSLEPQHF. In DNA form, the CDR3 reads TGTGCCAGCAGTTCTCTAGAGCCCCAGCATTTT.

The sample holds one count of this clone. The chain carries TRBV5-6 and TRBJ1-5, with 8 bases identical to TRBD1. The CDR3 loop spans 14 amino acids. Unmatched junction bases numbered 9, after V lost 3 bases and J lost 10 bases. The germline gives CDR1 SGHDT, CDR2 YYEEEE. The CDR3 coding sequence is TGTGCCAGCAGCTATGGACAGGGCAGCAATCCCCAGCATTTT. This translates into CASSYGQGSNPQHF. Based on the CDR3 plus reference TRBV5-6 and TRBJ1-5, the full variable domain is DAGVTQSPTHLIKTRGQQVTLRCSPKSGHDTVSWYQQALGQGPQFIFQYYEEEERQRGNFPDRFSGHQFPNYSSELNVNALLLGDSALYLCASSYGQGSNPQHFGDGTRLSIL.

The chain combines TRBV28 with TRBJ2-1; TRBD2 matches 12 bases. The V gene end was trimmed by 3 bases and the J gene end by 4 bases; junction bases not matched to a gene: 7. Germline values: CDR1 MDHEN, CDR2 SYDVKM. The CDR3 has 17 amino acids. The CDR3 DNA follows: TGTGCCAGCAGTTTTGAGGCTAGCGGGAGGGTGTACAATGAGCAGTTCTTC. This codes for CASSFEASGRVYNEQFF.

The chain has TRBV28 and TRBJ2-3; a possible D gene is TRBD1 (6 bases). V gave up 2 bases and J gave up 0 bases, with 9 bases separating them. CDR1 is MDHEN and CDR2 is SYDVKM in the germline V gene. The CDR3 extends over 15 amino acids. In nucleotides, the CDR3 is TGTGCCAGCAGTTTACGGGACACTAGCACAGATACGCAGTATTTT. Amino acids: CASSLRDTSTDTQYF. Variable domain in full (rest from reference TRBV28 and TRBJ2-3): DVKVTQSSRYLVKRTGEKVFLECVQDMDHENMFWYRQDPGLGLRLIYFSYDVKMKEKGDIPEGYSVSREKKERFSLILESASTNQTSMYLCASSLRDTSTDTQYFGPGTRLTVL.

The chain combines TRBV2 with TRBJ1-2; 10 bases align to TRBD1. Germline assignment: CDR1 SNHLY and CDR2 FYNNEI. The CDR3 length is 15 residues. The trim removed 6 bases at V and 7 bases at J, leaving 11 bases unmatched. The CDR3 bases are TGTGCCAGCAGCCGACAGGGGGCCACCCAGGCTGGCTACACCTTC. It is translated as CASSRQGATQAGYTF.

This chain links TRBV19 with TRBJ1-2; 9 bases match TRBD1. The CDR3 sequence is 15 residues long. Looked up from germline, CDR1 is LNHDA and CDR2 is SQIVND (reference sequence). The ends lost 3 bases at V and 3 bases at J; junction bases unmatched: 5. The CDR3 DNA reads as TGTGCCAGTAGTATTCGACAGGGGGTATACTATGGCTACACCTTC. Translating it yields CASSIRQGVYYGYTF.

The chain has TRBV19 and TRBJ1-5, with unresolved D. From germline, CDR1 is LNHDA and CDR2 SQIVND (reference sequence). V was pared by 7 bases and J by 5 bases, with 12 bases between. The CDR3 loop spans 13 amino acids. CDR3 DNA sequence: TGTGCCAGTACGTTCACGGAGGATCAGCCCCAGCATTTT. Translated: CASTFTEDQPQHF.

The chain couples TRBV19 to TRBJ2-1, with 9 bases fitting TRBD1. This CDR3 has 15 residues. V lost 7 bases, J lost 6 bases, and 10 bases stayed unmatched. CDR1 is LNHDA and CDR2 is SQIVND in the germline V gene (reference sequence). CDR3 amino acids: CASTSTRTGANEQFF. The CDR3 coding sequence is TGTGCCAGTACCTCTACGAGGACAGGGGCCAATGAGCAGTTCTTC.

The chain has TRBV2 and TRBJ1-3; D is unresolved. This CDR3 is built from 14 residues. The ends were cut back, 2 bases at V and 2 bases at J, with 7 bases in the middle. Germline V gives CDR1 SNHLY, CDR2 FYNNEI. CDR3 nucleotide sequence: TGTGCCAGCAGTGAATCCAGAACTGGAAACACCATATATTTT. Translated: CASSESRTGNTIYF. Full variable domain (rest looked up from reference TRBV2 and TRBJ1-3): EPEVTQTPSHQVTQMGQEVILRCVPISNHLYFYWYRQILGQKVEFLVSFYNNEISEKSEIFDDQFSVERPDGSNFTLKIRSTKLEDSAMYFCASSESRTGNTIYFGEGSWLTVV.

This clone was counted a single time. The V gene is TRBV3-1 (or the pseudogene TRBV3-2), the J gene TRBJ2-1, with TRBD2 identical over 10 bases. Germline V gene sequence: CDR1 LGHDT, CDR2 YNNKEL (reference sequence). V trimming: 5 bases; J trimming: 9 bases; junction bases outside the gene matches: 7. This CDR3 comprises 14 residues. The CDR3 DNA reads as TGTGCCAGCAGCAGCAGCGGGAGGGCCCCTGAGCAGTTCTTC. This encodes CASSSSGRAPEQFF.

The rearrangement joins TRBV19 to TRBJ2-5, with 7 positions matching TRBD1. CDR1 and CDR2 from the germline V gene are LNHDA and SQIVND (reference sequence). With 5 bases clipped from V and 5 bases from J, the junction kept 8 bases outside the gene matches. This CDR3 region has 14 residues. CDR3 in amino acids: CASSLTGFGETQYF. CDR3 DNA: TGTGCCAGTAGTTTGACAGGGTTCGGGGAGACCCAGTACTTC.

The chain uses TRBV20-1 and TRBJ2-3; TRBD2 agrees at 14 bases. V gave up 3 bases and J gave up 3 bases; unmatched junction bases: 11. CDR1 is DFQATT and CDR2 is SNEGSKA in the germline V gene (reference sequence). The CDR3 covers 18 residues. The CDR3 DNA follows: TGCAGTGCTAGTCTGGGACTAGCGGGAGTAGGTTTGACAGATACGCAGTATTTT. Translated: CSASLGLAGVGLTDTQYF.

The J gene is TRBJ2-5, the V gene TRBV11-3; a weak D match, TRBD2 (6 bases). V was clipped by 4 bases and J by 5 bases, with 11 bases between them. This CDR3 contains 13 residues. The V gene's germline CDR1 is SGHNT and CDR2 YENEEA. The CDR3 bases are TGTGCCAGCAGCTCGGAGGGGCGGGAGACCCAGTACTTC. It yields the protein CASSSEGRETQYF. Full variable domain (rest looked up from reference TRBV11-3 and TRBJ2-5): EAGVVQSPRYKIIEKKQPVAFWCNPISGHNTLYWYLQNLGQGPELLIRYENEEAVDDSQLPKDRFSAERLKGVDSTLKIQPAELGDSAVYLCASSSEGRETQYFGPGTRLLVL.

The genes are TRBV2 and TRBJ2-7; 8 nucleotides agree with TRBD2. In germline, CDR1 is SNHLY, CDR2 FYNNEI. Trimming at V came to 4 bases and at J to 2 bases, leaving 4 bases not matched to a gene. The CDR3 runs 14 residues. CDR3 residues: CASSAGGGAYEQYF. The CDR3 nucleotides are TGTGCCAGCAGTGCGGGGGGGGGAGCCTACGAGCAGTACTTC.

CDR3 loop: CASSSRTGGIYNEQFF. CDR3 in DNA: TGTGCCAGCAGCTCCAGGACAGGGGGCATTTACAATGAGCAGTTCTTC. The chain links TRBV7-2 to TRBJ2-1, with 11 bases aligning to TRBD1. The CDR3 is 16 residues long. With 4 bases clipped from V and 4 bases from J, the junction kept 6 bases outside the gene matches. The germline V gene has CDR1 SGHTA and CDR2 FQGNSA. Looking up the rest from reference TRBV7-2 and TRBJ2-1 gives the full variable domain: GAGVSQSPSNKVTEKGKDVELRCDPISGHTALYWYRQSLGQGLEFLIYFQGNSAPDKSGLPSDRFSAERTGGSVSTLTIQRTQQEDSAVYLCASSSRTGGIYNEQFFGPGTRLTVL.

This clone was found once. The chain links TRBV4-1 to TRBJ1-4; the D is unclear. Per germline, CDR1 MGHRA and CDR2 YSYEKL. The V gene lost 2 bases and the J gene lost 7 bases, with 14 bases spanning the gap. The length of the CDR3 is 15 residues. The CDR3 spells CASSQSEGGREKLFF. The CDR3 DNA sequence: TGCGCCAGCAGCCAATCCGAGGGAGGTCGTGAAAAACTGTTTTTT.

V usage is TRBV6-5 and J usage is TRBJ1-2; D is ambiguous. Germline V lookup: CDR1 MNHEY, CDR2 SVGAGI. The V end was cut by 6 bases, the J end by 4 bases, with 12 bases between. CDR3 length equals 13 residues. DNA for the CDR3: TGTGCCAGCAGCCTGACTTCCGTCTATGGCTACACCTTC. This codes for CASSLTSVYGYTF.

The chain carries TRBV28 and TRBJ1-5, with 7 nucleotides matching TRBD1. V shed 0 bases, J shed 0 bases, and the junction held 2 bases outside the gene matches. The CDR3 extends over 16 amino acids. Germline-derived CDR1 and CDR2 are MDHEN and SYDVKM. CDR3 DNA: TGTGCCAGCAGTTTATGGACAGGGAATAGCAATCAGCCCCAGCATTTT. It specifies CASSLWTGNSNQPQHF.